This T cell receptor beta chain was documented in a study of T cells in Graves' hyperthyroidism and ophthalmopathy. Study-level results: The model identified upcoming ophthalmopathy a median approximately six months ahead of onset. Blood shared most expanded thyroid clonotypes above 0.001.

Amplification yielded TCR beta CDR3 regions, with RNA transcripts as the source. TCR CDR3 underwent first-round RT-PCR with the HTBI primer set. TCRdb reprocessed the multiplex PCR reads with MiXCR, giving one entry per CDR3 protein. The table includes 550,000 to 600,000 distinct CDR3 sequences, roughly a sixth detected once. For this clonotype: Its antigen remains unidentified.

The V and J ends lost 3 bases and 2 bases, in that order; junction bases with no gene match: 6. Looked up from germline, CDR1 is SGHAT and CDR2 is FQNNGV. The CDR3 is 15 residues long. The definition of stable Graves' hyperthyroidism was no ophthalmopathy progression within 18 months. Not enrolled were patients with uncontrolled infection, other autoimmune disease, pregnancy or lactation. The clonotype was recovered from a young woman with Graves' hyperthyroidism. Input material: blood. The J gene is TRBJ2-7, the V gene TRBV11-2, with 8 positions matching TRBD1. CDR3 nucleotides: TGTGCCAGCAGCTTGTGGCAGGGGGCTACCTACGAGCAGTACTTC. As protein: CASSLWQGATYEQYF.